These 9 T cell receptor beta chains originate from one sample sequenced in a study of PD-1 blockade in classical Hodgkin lymphoma. In every patient, relapse followed autologous stem cell transplantation, while exposure to brentuximab vedotin differed. Clones were sequenced by immunoSEQ multiplex PCR, and TCRdb holds only the in-frame ones, with some missing. There are about 150,000 clones in the sample; under 85% occur only once, and 9.2% lies in the top ten. Here the sequenced sample was peripheral blood mononuclear cells (PBMCs), taken before the second cycle of nivolumab. These TCRs come from a human donor with classical Hodgkin lymphoma.

J is TRBJ2-2 and V is TRBV7-3; TRBD1 aligns across 7 bases. The CDR3 runs to 15 residues. Germline V gene data show CDR1 as SGHTA and CDR2 as FQGTGA. With 4 bases clipped from V and 2 bases from J, the junction kept 4 bases outside the gene matches. The CDR3 region has the DNA TGTGCCAGCAGCTCCCGGGACAGAAACACCGGGGAGCTGTTTTTT. Translating it yields CASSSRDRNTGELFF.

This chain uses TRBV27 with TRBJ2-3; TRBD2 might be the D (5 bases). The CDR3 sequence is 13 residues long. Germline CDR1 and CDR2: MNHEY and SMNVEV (reference sequence). V was clipped by 6 bases and J by 3 bases, with 10 bases between them. CDR3 sequence reads: CASRASGTDTQYF. The CDR3 DNA sequence: TGTGCCAGCAGGGCGTCGGGGACAGATACGCAGTATTTT.

The chain employs TRBV6-5 and TRBJ2-7, with D possibly being TRBD2 (5 bases). V shed 0 bases and J shed 6 bases, with 12 bases lying between them. This CDR3 has 14 residues. From germline, CDR1 is MNHEY and CDR2 SVGAGI. The CDR3 protein is CASSYSPRASEQYF. Written as DNA, the CDR3 is TGTGCCAGCAGTTACTCGCCGAGGGCCTCCGAGCAGTACTTC.

The chain is built from TRBV6-4 and TRBJ1-3; D is undetermined. Per germline, CDR1 MRHNA and CDR2 SNTAGT. This CDR3 has 13 amino acids. Trimming removed 2 bases at V and 0 bases at J, with 2 bases between. This CDR3 reads CASSDNSGNTIYF. The CDR3 DNA reads as TGTGCCAGCAGTGACAACTCTGGAAACACCATATATTTT.

The chain joins TRBV2 to TRBJ1-2; D is possibly TRBD1 (6 bases). Germline V lookup: CDR1 SNHLY, CDR2 FYNNEI. The CDR3 has 15 residues. Trimming stripped 1 base from V and 0 bases from J, with 9 bases between. CDR3 coding DNA: TGTGCCAGCAGTGAAGGGGGACACCCTAACTATGGCTACACCTTC. Translated: CASSEGGHPNYGYTF. The complete variable domain, with remaining parts taken from reference TRBV2 and TRBJ1-2, reads EPEVTQTPSHQVTQMGQEVILRCVPISNHLYFYWYRQILGQKVEFLVSFYNNEISEKSEIFDDQFSVERPDGSNFTLKIRSTKLEDSAMYFCASSEGGHPNYGYTFGSGTRLTVV.

This clone was counted a single time. The chain joins TRBV11-3 to TRBJ2-2; D is ambiguous. CDR1 and CDR2 (germline): SGHNT, YENEEA. Trimming cost V 4 bases and J 3 bases, with 9 bases left between them. This CDR3 comprises 14 residues. The CDR3 here is CASSSRRDTGELFF. In DNA form, the CDR3 reads TGTGCCAGCAGCTCCCGACGGGACACCGGGGAGCTGTTTTTT.

The chain carries TRBV19 and TRBJ1-5; possibly TRBD1 for D (5 bases). V shed 4 bases and J shed 2 bases, with 12 bases lying between them. The CDR3 length is 15 residues. Germline lookup yields CDR1 LNHDA and CDR2 SQIVND (reference sequence). The CDR3, as DNA: TGTGCCAGTAGTAAAGGGGAGGCAGGCAATCAGCCCCAGCATTTT. This sequence encodes CASSKGEAGNQPQHF.

V gene TRBV10-1 combines with J gene TRBJ1-4, with 9 nucleotides matching TRBD1. With 6 bases clipped from V and 7 bases from J, the junction kept 3 bases outside the gene matches. The CDR3 is made up of 13 amino acids. The germline CDR1 and CDR2 sequences are WNHNN and SYGVQD (reference sequence). This chain's CDR3 is CASRGQGTEKLFF. The CDR3 nucleotides read TGCGCCAGCAGAGGACAGGGGACTGAAAAACTGTTTTTT.

The chain recombines TRBV5-3 with TRBJ1-2, with D hard to call. TRBV5-3 is identified as an open reading frame with a role that is uncertain. The CDR3 covers 14 residues. With 8 bases removed from V and 0 bases from J, the gap between germline ends came to 14 bases. The CDR3 loop is CASDTRVTNYGYTF. In DNA, the CDR3 is TGTGCCAGTGACACGCGGGTGACTAACTATGGCTACACCTTC.